This passage covers 21 T cell receptor beta chains from one sample sequenced in a study of blood T cells in healthy people across ages (dated by TCRdb to between 2015 and 2017). The library was built by means of 5' RACE. The data were produced on an Illumina HiSeq 2500. A second PCR of about 7 to 12 cycles was performed with a sample-barcoded 5' primer and a J-beta primer mix. TCRdb took the public reads, trimmed them with fastp at Q25, ran MiXCR for clone calling and kept in-frame beta chains. CDR3 protein sequences are deduplicated, and each keeps its most common genes and DNA. Within this sample are roughly 800,000 distinct CDR3 sequences, with more than 45% of them counted one time only. About 20% of the sample rests with the top ten. Specimen: blood. The receptors originated from a man aged 30 to 39 in good health.

The rearrangement joins TRBV15 to TRBJ1-3; D remains unclear. This CDR3 has 18 residues. V lost 0 bases, J lost 0 bases, and 15 bases lay in between. In germline, CDR1 is LNHNV, CDR2 YYDKDF (reference sequence). CDR3 amino acids: CATSRETSREPSGNTIYF. As DNA, the CDR3 is TGTGCCACCAGCAGAGAGACCTCAAGGGAACCCTCTGGAAACACCATATATTTT.

This sequence joins TRBV6-5 and TRBJ2-1; D not resolved. V dropped 0 bases and J dropped 7 bases, with 10 bases sitting between them. The CDR3 extends over 14 amino acids. Germline-derived CDR1 and CDR2 are MNHEY and SVGAGI. CDR3 in DNA: TGTGCCAGCAGTTACTCCAATACACGGAATGAGCAGTTCTTC. This gives the protein CASSYSNTRNEQFF.

This clonotype was observed a few times. The chain couples TRBV13 to TRBJ2-3; D not resolved. This CDR3 contains 13 residues. The germline V gene has CDR1 PRHDT and CDR2 FYEKMQ (reference sequence). V was pared by 3 bases and J by 4 bases, with 8 bases between. CDR3 DNA: TGTGCCAGCAGCTTCTTATCCTCAGATACGCAGTATTTT. The encoded protein is CASSFLSSDTQYF.

This chain joins TRBV7-2 and TRBJ1-4; TRBD1 matches at 7 bases. The CDR3 length is 15 residues. The V segment lost 5 bases and the J segment 5 bases; nucleotides outside the gene matches: 8. CDR1 is SGHTA, CDR2 FQGNSA, per germline. The CDR3 protein is CASSNSQGRNEKLFF. In DNA form, the CDR3 reads TGTGCCAGCAGCAACTCACAGGGGCGGAATGAAAAACTGTTTTTT.

This clonotype was seen a handful of times. V gene TRBV4-2 combines with J gene TRBJ1-6; 9 nucleotides align to TRBD1. Germline CDR1 is LGHNA and CDR2 is YNFKEQ. V was pared by 8 bases and J by 1 base, with 3 bases of the junction left unmatched. The CDR3 runs to 15 residues. The DNA of the CDR3 is TGTGCCAGCCGACAGGGGGAATCCTATAATTCACCCCTCCACTTT. It is translated as CASRQGESYNSPLHF.

This sequence joins TRBV11-1 and TRBJ2-7; TRBD2 aligns across 13 bases. CDR1 SGHAT and CDR2 FQDESV come from the germline V gene (reference sequence). This CDR3 contains 15 residues. Trimming took 8 bases from V and 1 from J; bases not matched to a gene: 5. The chain's CDR3 is CASGQLAGGSYEQYF. CDR3 in DNA: TGTGCCAGCGGACAACTAGCGGGAGGGTCCTACGAGCAGTACTTC.

The chain has TRBV5-1 and TRBJ2-5, with 7 bases aligning to TRBD1. From germline, CDR1 is SGHRS and CDR2 YFSETQ. The V gene end was trimmed by 4 bases and the J gene end by 5 bases; junction bases not matched to a gene: 8. CDR3 length: 14 amino acids. CDR3 nucleotide sequence: TGCGCCAGCAGCCCGGAGACAGGGACGGAGACCCAGTACTTC. Protein sequence: CASSPETGTETQYF. Full variable domain (outside the CDR3, taken from reference TRBV5-1 and TRBJ2-5): KAGVTQTPRYLIKTRGQQVTLSCSPISGHRSVSWYQQTPGQGLQFLFEYFSETQRNKGNFPGRFSGRQFSNSRSEMNVSTLELGDSALYLCASSPETGTETQYFGPGTRLLVL.

This sequence joins TRBV6-6 and TRBJ2-1; D is unresolved. The length of the CDR3 is 11 residues. V was shortened by 2 bases and J by 10 bases, with 6 bases between the two germline ends. Germline V CDR1 and CDR2: MNHNY, SVGAGI (reference sequence). Here the CDR3 reads CASSYDREQFF. In DNA form, the CDR3 reads TGTGCCAGCAGTTACGATCGGGAGCAGTTCTTC.

The genes are TRBV29-1 and TRBJ2-5, with 7 bases lining up with TRBD1. There are 12 residues in the CDR3. The V gene end was trimmed by 7 bases and the J gene end by 5 bases; junction bases not matched to a gene: 7. Per germline, CDR1 SQVTM and CDR2 ANQGSEA. The CDR3 reads CSAVTGVETQYF. In DNA form, the CDR3 reads TGCAGCGCCGTCACAGGGGTTGAGACCCAGTACTTC.

This chain links TRBV20-1 with TRBJ2-1, with a possible D match to TRBD2 (5 bases). Trimming took off 3 bases at V and 2 bases at J, with 8 bases between the two ends. This CDR3 has 13 residues. Germline V gene data show CDR1 as DFQATT and CDR2 as SNEGSKA (reference sequence). The CDR3 reads CSASGVTYNEQFF. As DNA, the CDR3 is TGCAGTGCTAGCGGGGTTACCTACAATGAGCAGTTCTTC.

V gene TRBV12-3 or TRBV12-4 combines with J gene TRBJ2-3; 8 bases match TRBD2. J lost 5 bases, V lost 7 bases, and 11 bases had no gene match. There are 15 residues in the CDR3. The CDR3 sequence: CASKSGGATGDTQYF. The CDR3 region has the DNA TGTGCCAGCAAGAGCGGGGGCGCAACGGGAGATACGCAGTATTTT.

The chain couples TRBV5-6 to TRBJ1-2; possibly TRBD1 for D (6 bases). The germline V gene encodes CDR1 SGHDT and CDR2 YYEEEE. V was cut by 1 base and J by 4 bases, with 20 bases left in between. The CDR3 length is 17 residues. CDR3 in amino acids: CASSLLTGGFGSYGYTF. Here the CDR3 DNA reads TGTGCCAGCAGCTTGTTGACAGGAGGTTTCGGCTCCTATGGCTACACCTTC.

This clonotype has just a few counts. V and J are TRBV10-2 and TRBJ2-7; TRBD2 matches 10 bases. The CDR3 is 13 amino acids. V shed 7 bases and J 5 bases; nucleotides not matched to a gene: 5. CDR1 and CDR2 (germline): WSHSY, SAAADI. The CDR3 loop reads CASISGGKDEQYF. The CDR3 DNA is TGCGCCAGCATTAGCGGGGGGAAAGACGAGCAGTACTTC.

The V gene is TRBV20-1, the J gene TRBJ2-7; 8 nucleotides line up with TRBD1. After removal of 4 bases from V and 2 bases from J, the junction contained 10 bases not matched to a gene. The CDR3 runs to 15 residues. Germline V gene data show CDR1 as DFQATT and CDR2 as SNEGSKA (reference sequence). CDR3 sequence (DNA): TGCAGTGCTATACCCGGGACAGGTCAACCCTACGAGCAGTACTTC. It encodes CSAIPGTGQPYEQYF.

The gene calls are TRBV5-1 and TRBJ2-1; 7 nucleotides match TRBD2. Trimming at V came to 1 base and at J to 9 bases, leaving 7 bases not matched to a gene. This CDR3 contains 14 residues. Germline V lookup: CDR1 SGHRS, CDR2 YFSETQ. CDR3 protein: CASSLKGGVVEQFF. In DNA, the CDR3 is TGCGCCAGCAGCTTGAAGGGAGGGGTTGTTGAGCAGTTCTTC.

V usage is TRBV7-2 and J usage is TRBJ2-3, with D possibly being TRBD2 (6 bases). CDR1 and CDR2 from the germline V gene are SGHTA and FQGNSA. The CDR3 is 14 residues long. V dropped 5 bases and J dropped 6 bases, with 15 bases sitting between them. The chain's CDR3 is CASSRPRGGDTQYF. The CDR3 DNA reads TGTGCCAGCAGCCGACCCCGGGGAGGCGATACGCAGTATTTT.

The CDR3 here is CASSLDQASYEKLFF. The CDR3 nucleotides read TGTGCCAGCAGCTTAGACCAGGCCTCTTATGAAAAACTGTTTTTT. This chain links TRBV7-6 with TRBJ1-4; D gene ambiguous. Per germline, CDR1 SGHVS and CDR2 FNYEAQ. The CDR3 totals 15 residues. V dropped 1 base and J dropped 6 bases, with 12 bases sitting between them.

This clonotype was seen once. The chain couples TRBV7-6 to TRBJ2-4, with 8 bases identical to TRBD1. TRBJ2-7 explains the end of the DNA better; the J call may be wrong. Per the germline V gene, CDR1 is SGHVS and CDR2 is FNYEAQ. The length of the CDR3 is 15 residues. CDR3 loop: CASSFQDRDWDEQYF. DNA of the CDR3: TGTGCCAGCAGTTTCCAGGACAGGGACTGGGACGAGCAGTACTTC.

V gene TRBV6-6 combines with J gene TRBJ1-1; D gene uncertain. Germline V gene sequence: CDR1 MNHNY, CDR2 SVGAGI (reference sequence). V lost 5 bases and J lost 11, with 12 bases in between. The CDR3 has 11 residues. The CDR3 DNA reads TGTGCCAGCAGTGGAGGTCGCGGGGCTTTCTTT. This encodes CASSGGRGAFF.

V gene TRBV20-1 combines with J gene TRBJ2-5, with a possible D match to TRBD2 (6 bases). Deletions cut 5 bases from V and 2 bases from J, with 9 bases between. Germline lookup yields CDR1 DFQATT and CDR2 SNEGSKA (reference sequence). The length of the CDR3 is 12 residues. The CDR3 DNA is TGCAGTGCTGCGGGACCTCAAGAGACCCAGTACTTC. Protein: CSAAGPQETQYF.

The chain couples TRBV20-1 to TRBJ1-2, with unresolved D. CDR1 and CDR2 from the germline V gene are DFQATT and SNEGSKA (reference sequence). The CDR3 runs to 13 residues. Trimming stripped 1 base from V and 6 bases from J, with 12 bases between. Here the CDR3 reads CSARGPLPDGYTF. Here the CDR3 DNA reads TGCAGTGCTAGAGGGCCCCTCCCGGATGGCTACACCTTC.